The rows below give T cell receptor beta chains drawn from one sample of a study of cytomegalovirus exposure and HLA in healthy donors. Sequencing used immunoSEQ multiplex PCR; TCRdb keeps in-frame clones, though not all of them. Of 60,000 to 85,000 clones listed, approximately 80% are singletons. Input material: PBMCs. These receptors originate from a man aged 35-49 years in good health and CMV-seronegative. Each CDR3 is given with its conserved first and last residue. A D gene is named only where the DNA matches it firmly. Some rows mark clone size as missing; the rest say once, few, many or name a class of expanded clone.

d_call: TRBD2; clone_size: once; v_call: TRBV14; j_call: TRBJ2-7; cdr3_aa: CASNPSLRGVRGEQYF; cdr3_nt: TGTGCCAGCAATCCCTCTCTTCGGGGGGTCCGTGGCGAGCAGTACTTC
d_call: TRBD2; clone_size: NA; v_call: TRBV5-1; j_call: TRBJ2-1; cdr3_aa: CASRGAGGFLDEQFF; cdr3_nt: TGCGCCAGCAGAGGAGCGGGGGGATTTTTGGATGAGCAGTTCTTC
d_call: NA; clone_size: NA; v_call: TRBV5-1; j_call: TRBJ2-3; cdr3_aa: CASSFSGIGTDTQYF; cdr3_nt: TGCGCCAGCAGCTTTAGCGGCATTGGCACAGATACGCAGTATTTT
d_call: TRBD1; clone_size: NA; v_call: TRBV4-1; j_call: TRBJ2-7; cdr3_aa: CASSQVPGQAYEQYF; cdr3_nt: TGCGCCAGCAGCCAAGTCCCGGGACAGGCCTACGAGCAGTACTTC
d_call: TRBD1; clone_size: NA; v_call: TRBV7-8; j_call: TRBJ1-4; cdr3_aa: CASSLWRIGTGTTNEKLFF; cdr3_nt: TGTGCCAGCAGCTTATGGCGGATTGGGACAGGCACAACTAATGAAAAACTGTTTTTT
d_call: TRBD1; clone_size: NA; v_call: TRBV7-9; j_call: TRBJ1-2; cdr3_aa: CASSLGGQLYGYTF; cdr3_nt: TGTGCCAGCAGCTTGGGGGGACAGCTCTATGGCTACACCTTC
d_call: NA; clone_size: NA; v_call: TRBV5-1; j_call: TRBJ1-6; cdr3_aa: CASSYGALGSYNSPLHF; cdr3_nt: TGCGCCAGCAGCTATGGGGCTTTAGGATCCTATAATTCACCCCTCCACTTT
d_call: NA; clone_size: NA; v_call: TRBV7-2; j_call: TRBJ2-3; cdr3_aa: CASSLDSRTDTQYF; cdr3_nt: TGTGCCAGCAGCTTAGATAGCCGCACAGATACGCAGTATTTT
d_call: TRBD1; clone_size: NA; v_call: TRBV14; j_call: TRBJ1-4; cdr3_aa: CASSSQPPGQGEKLFF; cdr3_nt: TGTGCCAGCAGCTCACAACCTCCGGGACAGGGTGAAAAACTGTTTTTT
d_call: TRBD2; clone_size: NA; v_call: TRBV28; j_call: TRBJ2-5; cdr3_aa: CASRRGGRFQETQYF; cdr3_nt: TGTGCCAGCAGACGGGGAGGGCGGTTCCAAGAGACCCAGTACTTC
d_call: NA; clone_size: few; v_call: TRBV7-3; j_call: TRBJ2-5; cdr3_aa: CASSPIDRKETQYF; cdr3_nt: TGTGCCAGCAGCCCGATTGACAGAAAAGAGACCCAGTACTTC
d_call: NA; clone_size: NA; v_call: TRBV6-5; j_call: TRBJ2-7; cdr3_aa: CASSRGKSYEQYF; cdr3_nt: TGTGCCAGCAGCCGCGGGAAATCCTACGAGCAGTACTTC
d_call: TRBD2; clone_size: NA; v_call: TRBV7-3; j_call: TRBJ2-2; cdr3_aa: CASSFLAEGANTGELFF; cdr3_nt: TGTGCCAGCAGCTTCCTAGCGGAAGGCGCGAACACCGGGGAGCTGTTTTTT
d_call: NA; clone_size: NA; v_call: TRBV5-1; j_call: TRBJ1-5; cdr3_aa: CASSPGAGRSNQPQHF; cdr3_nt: TGCGCCAGCAGCCCCGGCGCAGGGAGGAGCAATCAGCCCCAGCATTTT
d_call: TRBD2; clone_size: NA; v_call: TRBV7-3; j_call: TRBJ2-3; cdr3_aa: CASSLICLAGGKSTDTQYF; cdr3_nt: TGTGCCAGCAGCTTAATTTGTCTAGCGGGGGGGAAGAGCACAGATACGCAGTATTTT
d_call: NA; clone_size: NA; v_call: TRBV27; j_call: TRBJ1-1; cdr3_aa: CASSLRMRNRMNTEAFF; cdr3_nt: TGTGCCAGCAGTTTAAGGATGAGGAACAGGATGAACACTGAAGCTTTCTTT
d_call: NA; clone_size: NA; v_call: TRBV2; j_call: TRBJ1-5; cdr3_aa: CASRLGNQPQHF; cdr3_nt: TGTGCCAGCAGGCTCGGGAATCAGCCCCAGCATTTT
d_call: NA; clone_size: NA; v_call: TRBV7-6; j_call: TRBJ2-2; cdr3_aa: CASSLVQGGTGELFF; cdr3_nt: TGTGCCAGCAGCTTAGTACAGGGCGGCACCGGGGAGCTGTTTTTT
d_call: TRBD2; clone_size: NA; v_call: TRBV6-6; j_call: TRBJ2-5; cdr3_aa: CASTLRGERTQYF; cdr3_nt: TGTGCCAGCACCTTACGGGGGGAGCGGACCCAGTACTTC
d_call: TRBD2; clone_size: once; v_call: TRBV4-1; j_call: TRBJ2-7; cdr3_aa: CASSPFSGGGLVSEQYF; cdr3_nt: TGCGCCAGCAGCCCATTTTCCGGCGGGGGTTTAGTCTCCGAGCAGTACTTC
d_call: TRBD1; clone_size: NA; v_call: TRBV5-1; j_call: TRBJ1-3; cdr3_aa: CASSDGQGPSSGNTIYF; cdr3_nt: TGCGCCAGCAGCGACGGACAGGGGCCCAGCTCTGGAAACACCATATATTTT
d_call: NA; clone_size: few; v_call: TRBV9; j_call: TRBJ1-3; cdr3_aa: CASMGASGNTIYF; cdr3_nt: TGTGCCAGCATGGGGGCTTCTGGAAACACCATATATTTT
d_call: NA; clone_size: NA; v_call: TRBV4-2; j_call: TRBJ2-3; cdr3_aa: CASSQVWSRTGGRPDTQYF; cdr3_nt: TGTGCCAGCAGCCAAGTTTGGTCTCGGACGGGGGGCCGGCCGGATACGCAGTATTTT
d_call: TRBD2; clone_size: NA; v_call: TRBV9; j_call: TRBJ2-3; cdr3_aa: CASSVAGGPDTQYF; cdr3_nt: TGTGCCAGCAGCGTAGCGGGGGGGCCGGATACGCAGTATTTT